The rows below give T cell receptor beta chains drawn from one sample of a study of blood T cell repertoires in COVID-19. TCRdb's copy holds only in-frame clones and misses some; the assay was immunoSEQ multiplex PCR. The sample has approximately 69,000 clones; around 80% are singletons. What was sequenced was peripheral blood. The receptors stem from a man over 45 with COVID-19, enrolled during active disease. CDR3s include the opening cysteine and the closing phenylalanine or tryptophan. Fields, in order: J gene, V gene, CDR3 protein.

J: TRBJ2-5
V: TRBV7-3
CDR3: CASSLFPGAGETQYF

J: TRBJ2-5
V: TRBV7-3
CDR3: CASSLSGGAEQETQYF

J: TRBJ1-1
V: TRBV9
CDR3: CASSDRARNTEAFF

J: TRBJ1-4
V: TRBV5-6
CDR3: CASSLSPSGLNEKLFF

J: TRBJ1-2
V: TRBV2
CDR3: CASSSKGQTHGYTF

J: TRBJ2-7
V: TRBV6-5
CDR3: CASRTGAGMNEQYF

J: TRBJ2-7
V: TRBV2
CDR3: CASKSSDSSYEQYF

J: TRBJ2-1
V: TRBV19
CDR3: CASSIWRVDNEQFF

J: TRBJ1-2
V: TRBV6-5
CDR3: CASSYSTGNVYGYTF

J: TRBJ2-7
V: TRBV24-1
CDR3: CATSEKSGYEQYF

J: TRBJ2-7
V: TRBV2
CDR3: CASSGQTSIYEQYF

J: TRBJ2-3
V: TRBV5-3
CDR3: CARSLAGRGSTDTQYF

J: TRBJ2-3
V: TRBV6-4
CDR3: CASSDQGADTQYF

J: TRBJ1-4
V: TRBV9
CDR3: CASSVSGGDEKLFF

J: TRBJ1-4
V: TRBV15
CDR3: CATSGRRPTYNEKLFF

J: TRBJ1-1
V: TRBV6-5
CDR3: CASSLTMNTEAFF

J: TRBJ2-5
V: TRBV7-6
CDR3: CASSPVPSGGETQYF

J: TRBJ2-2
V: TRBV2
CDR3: CASSREGRADTGELFF

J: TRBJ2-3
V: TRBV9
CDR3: CASSVGGSGGLGRDTQYF

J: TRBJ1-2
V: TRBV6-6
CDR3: CASSSTGNNYGYTF

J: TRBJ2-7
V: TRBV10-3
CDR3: CAISESATVHEQYF

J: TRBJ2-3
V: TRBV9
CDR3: CASSAHHAGGADTQYF

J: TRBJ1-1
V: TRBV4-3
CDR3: CASSQQTEMNTEAFF

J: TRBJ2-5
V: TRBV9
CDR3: CASSAGVGETQYF

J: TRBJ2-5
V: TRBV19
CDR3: CASADVRGETQYF

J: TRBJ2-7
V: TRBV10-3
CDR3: CAISVSSGGAAYEQYF

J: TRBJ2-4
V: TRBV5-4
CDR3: CASSLGGGHSKNIQYF

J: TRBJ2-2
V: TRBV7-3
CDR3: CASSLTPLSSGGAEGGELFF

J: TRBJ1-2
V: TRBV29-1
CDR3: CSVWDTGYTF

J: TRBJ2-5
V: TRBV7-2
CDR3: CASSLAGTAQETQYF

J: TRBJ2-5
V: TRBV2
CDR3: CASRTGGQTQYF

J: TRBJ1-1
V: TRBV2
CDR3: CASSEDGRNTEAFF

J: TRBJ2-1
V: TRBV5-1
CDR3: CASSQRSSVNEQFF

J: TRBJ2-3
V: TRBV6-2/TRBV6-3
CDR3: CASSYRGLTGRGGHEDTQYF

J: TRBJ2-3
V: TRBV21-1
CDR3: CASSKYDSSTTDTQYF

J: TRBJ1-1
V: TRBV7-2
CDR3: CASSLQENTEAFF

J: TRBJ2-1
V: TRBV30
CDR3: CAWSRLARNNEQFF

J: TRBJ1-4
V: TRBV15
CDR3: CATSRDVSSRNEKLFF

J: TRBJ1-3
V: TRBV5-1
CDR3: CASSLVVGASSGNTIYF

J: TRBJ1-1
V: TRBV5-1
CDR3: CASSQGTGRGTEAFF

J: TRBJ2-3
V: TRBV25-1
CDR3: CASSGGTGIPDTQYF

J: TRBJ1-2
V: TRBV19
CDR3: CASSIDVGTDYGYTF

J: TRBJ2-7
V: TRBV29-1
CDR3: CSVENPTGGYEQYF

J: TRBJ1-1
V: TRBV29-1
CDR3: CSVNRVSATEAFF

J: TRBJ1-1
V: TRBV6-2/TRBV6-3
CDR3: CASSYQNTEAFF

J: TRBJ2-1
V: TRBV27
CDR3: CASSLFGRAGGNEQFF

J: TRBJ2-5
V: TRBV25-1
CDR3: CASSDAGVGETQYF

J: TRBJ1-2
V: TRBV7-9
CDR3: CASSLPYRVAANYGYTF

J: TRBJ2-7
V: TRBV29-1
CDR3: CSAGGDSYEQYF

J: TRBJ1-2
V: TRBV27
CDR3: CASSLSPGYYGYTF

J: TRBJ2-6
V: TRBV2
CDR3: CASSFRQVSLSGANVLTF

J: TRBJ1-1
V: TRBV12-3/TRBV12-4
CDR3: CASSFGGSEAFF

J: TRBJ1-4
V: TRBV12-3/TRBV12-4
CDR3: CASSFLASEKLFF